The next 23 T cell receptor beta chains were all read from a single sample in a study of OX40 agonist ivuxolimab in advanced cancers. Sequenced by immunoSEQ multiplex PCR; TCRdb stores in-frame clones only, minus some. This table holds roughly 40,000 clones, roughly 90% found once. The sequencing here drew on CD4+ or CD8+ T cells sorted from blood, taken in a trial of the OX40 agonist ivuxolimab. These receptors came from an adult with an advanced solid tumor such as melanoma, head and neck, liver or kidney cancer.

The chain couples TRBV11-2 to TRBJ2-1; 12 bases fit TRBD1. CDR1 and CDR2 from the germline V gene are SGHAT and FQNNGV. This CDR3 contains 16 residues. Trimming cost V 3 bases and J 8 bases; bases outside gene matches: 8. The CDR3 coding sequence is TGTGCCAGCAGCTTTCTTCGTGGGACAGGGGGCCATGAGCAGTTCTTC. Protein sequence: CASSFLRGTGGHEQFF.

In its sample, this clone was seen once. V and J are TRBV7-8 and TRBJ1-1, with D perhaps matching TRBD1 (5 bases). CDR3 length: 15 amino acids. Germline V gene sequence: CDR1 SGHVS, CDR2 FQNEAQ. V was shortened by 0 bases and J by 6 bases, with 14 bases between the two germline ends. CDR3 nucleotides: TGTGCCAGCAGCTTAGCGCTGGGGGTCGGGGCTGAAGCTTTCTTT. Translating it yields CASSLALGVGAEAFF.

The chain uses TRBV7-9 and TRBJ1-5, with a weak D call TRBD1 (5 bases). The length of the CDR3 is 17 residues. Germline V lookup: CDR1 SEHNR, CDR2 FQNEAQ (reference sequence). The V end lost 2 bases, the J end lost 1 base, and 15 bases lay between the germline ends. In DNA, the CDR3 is TGTGCCAGCAGCTTAATGGCTCAGGGTCGGAGCAATCAGCCCCAGCATTTT. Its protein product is CASSLMAQGRSNQPQHF.

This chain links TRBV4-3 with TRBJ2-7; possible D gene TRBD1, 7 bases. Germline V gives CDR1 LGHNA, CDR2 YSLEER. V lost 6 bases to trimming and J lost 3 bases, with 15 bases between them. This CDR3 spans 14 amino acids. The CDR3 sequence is CASSPHRGGYEQYF. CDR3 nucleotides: TGCGCCAGCAGTCCCCACAGGGGAGGCTACGAGCAGTACTTC.

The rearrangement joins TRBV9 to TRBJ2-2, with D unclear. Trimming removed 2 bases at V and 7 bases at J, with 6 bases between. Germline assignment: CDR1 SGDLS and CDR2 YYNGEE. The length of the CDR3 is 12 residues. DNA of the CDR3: TGTGCCAGCAGCGTGGATGGCGGGGAGCTGTTTTTT. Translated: CASSVDGGELFF.

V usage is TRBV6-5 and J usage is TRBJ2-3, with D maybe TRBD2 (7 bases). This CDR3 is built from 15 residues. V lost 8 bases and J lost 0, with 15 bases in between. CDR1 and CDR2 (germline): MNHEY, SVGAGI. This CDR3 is CASRGGGFSTDTQYF. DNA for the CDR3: TGTGCCAGCCGGGGCGGGGGCTTTAGCACAGATACGCAGTATTTT.

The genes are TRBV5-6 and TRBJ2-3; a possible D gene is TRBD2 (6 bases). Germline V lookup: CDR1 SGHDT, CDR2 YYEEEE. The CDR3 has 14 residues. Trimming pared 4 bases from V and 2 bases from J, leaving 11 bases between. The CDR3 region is CASSRAGPTDTQYF. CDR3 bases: TGTGCCAGCAGCCGTGCGGGGCCCACAGATACGCAGTATTTT.

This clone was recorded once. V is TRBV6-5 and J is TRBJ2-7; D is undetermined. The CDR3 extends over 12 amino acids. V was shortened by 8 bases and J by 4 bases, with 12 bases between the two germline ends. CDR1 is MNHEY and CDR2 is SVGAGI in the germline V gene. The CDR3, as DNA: TGTGCCAGCGGGGTTCACGGATACGAGCAGTACTTC. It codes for CASGVHGYEQYF.

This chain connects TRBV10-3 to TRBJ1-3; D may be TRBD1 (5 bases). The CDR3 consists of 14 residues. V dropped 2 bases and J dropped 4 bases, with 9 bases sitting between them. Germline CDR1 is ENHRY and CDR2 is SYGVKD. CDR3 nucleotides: TGTGCCATCAGTGAGGGGGCTGGGGGAAACACCATATATTTT. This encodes CAISEGAGGNTIYF.

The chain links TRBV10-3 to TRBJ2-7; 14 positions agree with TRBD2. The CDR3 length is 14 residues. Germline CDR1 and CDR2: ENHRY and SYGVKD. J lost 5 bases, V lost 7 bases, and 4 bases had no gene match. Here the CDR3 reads CAITGTSGSHEQYF. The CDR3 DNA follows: TGTGCCATCACCGGGACTAGCGGGAGCCACGAGCAGTACTTC.

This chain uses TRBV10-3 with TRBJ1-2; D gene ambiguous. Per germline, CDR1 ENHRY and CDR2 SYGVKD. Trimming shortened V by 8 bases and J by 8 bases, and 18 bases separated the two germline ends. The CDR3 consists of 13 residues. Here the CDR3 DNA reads TGTGCCATCCCCACCGGCTGGGAGGGCGGCTACACCTTC. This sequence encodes CAIPTGWEGGYTF.

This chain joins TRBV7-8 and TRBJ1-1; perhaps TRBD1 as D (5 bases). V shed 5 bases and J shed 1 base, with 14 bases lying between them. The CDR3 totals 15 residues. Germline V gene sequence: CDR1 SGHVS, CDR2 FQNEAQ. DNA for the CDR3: TGTGCCAGCAGCACTCTCGCAGGGCCGAACACTGAAGCTTTCTTT. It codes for CASSTLAGPNTEAFF.

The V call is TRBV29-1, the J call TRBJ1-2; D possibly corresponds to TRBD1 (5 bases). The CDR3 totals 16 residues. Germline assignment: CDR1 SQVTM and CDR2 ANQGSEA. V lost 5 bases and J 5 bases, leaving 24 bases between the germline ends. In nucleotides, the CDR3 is TGCAGCGTTTATGGGACCGCTAAACATTTTGGGTATGGCTACACCTTC. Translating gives CSVYGTAKHFGYGYTF.

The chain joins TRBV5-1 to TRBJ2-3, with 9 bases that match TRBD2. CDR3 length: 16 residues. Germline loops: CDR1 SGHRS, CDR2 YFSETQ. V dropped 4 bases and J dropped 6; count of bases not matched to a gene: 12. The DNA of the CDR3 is TGCGCCAGCAGCCTAACCGGGACTAGCTCCTCGGATACGCAGTATTTT. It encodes CASSLTGTSSSDTQYF.

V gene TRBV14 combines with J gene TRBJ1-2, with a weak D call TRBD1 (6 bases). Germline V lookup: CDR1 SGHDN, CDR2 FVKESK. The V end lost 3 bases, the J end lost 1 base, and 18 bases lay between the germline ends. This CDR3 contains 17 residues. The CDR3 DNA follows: TGTGCCAGCAGCCACGAAGGGGGGTCAGCCCGTAACTATGGCTACACCTTC. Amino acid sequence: CASSHEGGSARNYGYTF.

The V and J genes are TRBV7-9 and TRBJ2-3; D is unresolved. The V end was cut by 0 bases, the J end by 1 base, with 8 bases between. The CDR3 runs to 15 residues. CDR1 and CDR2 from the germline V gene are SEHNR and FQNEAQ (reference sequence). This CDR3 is CASSLALGRTDTQYF. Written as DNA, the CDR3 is TGTGCCAGCAGCTTAGCCCTGGGTCGCACAGATACGCAGTATTTT.

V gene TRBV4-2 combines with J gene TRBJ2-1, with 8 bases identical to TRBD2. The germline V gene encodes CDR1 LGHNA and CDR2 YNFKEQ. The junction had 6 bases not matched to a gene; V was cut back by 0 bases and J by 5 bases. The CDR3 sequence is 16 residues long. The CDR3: CASSQEGRGGNNEQFF. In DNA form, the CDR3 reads TGTGCCAGCAGCCAAGAGGGACGGGGGGGCAACAATGAGCAGTTCTTC.

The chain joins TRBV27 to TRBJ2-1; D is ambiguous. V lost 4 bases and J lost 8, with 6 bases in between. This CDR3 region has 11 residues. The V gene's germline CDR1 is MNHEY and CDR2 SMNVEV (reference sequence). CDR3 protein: CASSYGYEQFF. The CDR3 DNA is TGTGCCAGCAGTTACGGGTATGAGCAGTTCTTC.

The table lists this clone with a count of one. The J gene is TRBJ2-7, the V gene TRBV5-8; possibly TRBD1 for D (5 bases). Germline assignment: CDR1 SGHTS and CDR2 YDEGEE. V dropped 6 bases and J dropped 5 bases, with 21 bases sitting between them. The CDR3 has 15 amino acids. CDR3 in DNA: TGTGCCAGCACCCTCAGGGTGGGGAAGTATGACGAGCAGTACTTC. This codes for CASTLRVGKYDEQYF.

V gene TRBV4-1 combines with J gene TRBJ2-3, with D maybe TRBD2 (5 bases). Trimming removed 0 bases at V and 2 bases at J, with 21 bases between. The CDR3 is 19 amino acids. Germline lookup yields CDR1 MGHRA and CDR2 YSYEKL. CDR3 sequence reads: CASSQDGVFRTDYTDTQYF. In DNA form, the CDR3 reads TGCGCCAGCAGCCAAGATGGTGTATTTAGGACTGACTACACAGATACGCAGTATTTT.

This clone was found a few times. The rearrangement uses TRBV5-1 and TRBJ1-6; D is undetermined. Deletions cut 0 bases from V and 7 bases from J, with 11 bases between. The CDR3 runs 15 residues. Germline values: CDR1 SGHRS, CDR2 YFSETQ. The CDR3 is CASSLGAMGNSPLHF. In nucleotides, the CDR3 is TGCGCCAGCAGCTTGGGTGCTATGGGGAATTCACCCCTCCACTTT. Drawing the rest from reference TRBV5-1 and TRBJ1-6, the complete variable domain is KAGVTQTPRYLIKTRGQQVTLSCSPISGHRSVSWYQQTPGQGLQFLFEYFSETQRNKGNFPGRFSGRQFSNSRSEMNVSTLELGDSALYLCASSLGAMGNSPLHFGNGTRLTVT.

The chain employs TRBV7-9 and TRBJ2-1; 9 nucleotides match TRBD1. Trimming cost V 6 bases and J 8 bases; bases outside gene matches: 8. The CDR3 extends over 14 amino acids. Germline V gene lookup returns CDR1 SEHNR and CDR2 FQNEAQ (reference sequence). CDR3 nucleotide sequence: TGTGCCAGCAGTACCGACAGGGACAGGGATGAGCAGTTCTTC. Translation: CASSTDRDRDEQFF. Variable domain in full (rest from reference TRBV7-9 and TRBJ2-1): DTGVSQNPRHKITKRGQNVTFRCDPISEHNRLYWYRQTLGQGPEFLTYFQNEAQLEKSRLLSDRFSAERPKGSFSTLEIQRTEQGDSAMYLCASSTDRDRDEQFFGPGTRLTVL.

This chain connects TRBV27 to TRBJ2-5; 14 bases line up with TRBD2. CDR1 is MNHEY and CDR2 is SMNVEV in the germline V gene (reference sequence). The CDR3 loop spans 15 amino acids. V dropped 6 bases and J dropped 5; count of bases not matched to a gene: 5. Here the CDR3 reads CASSGGLAGAETQYF. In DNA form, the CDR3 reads TGTGCCAGCAGCGGGGGACTAGCGGGAGCTGAGACCCAGTACTTC.